The T cell receptor (beta chain) described here comes from a study of identical twins. Overall study results and limits: Out-of-frame alpha sequences common to twins were enriched for low generation probability. Zero-insertion analyses could be partly confounded by invariant MAIT and iNKT cells.

A universal primer site was created by template switching, with the cDNA bearing unique molecular identifiers. TCRdb re-called the 5' RACE reads through MiXCR, storing one row per CDR3 protein. The table includes 1.5 million to 2 million distinct CDR3 sequences, more than 30% detected once. The CDR3 totals 16 residues. Germline V gene sequence: CDR1 MNHNY, CDR2 SVGAGI (reference sequence). A note on this clonotype: Its antigen is as yet unknown. A junction end diverges from the germline sequence, so it may reflect a read error.

The source of this sequence is a newborn girl in good health. The rearrangement links TRBV6-6 to TRBJ2-5; 8 nucleotides match TRBD2. The J call is doubtful: the DNA matches TRBJ2-7 better. Sequencing was performed on cord blood. CDR3 bases: TGTGCCAGCAGTCACTCAACACTAGCGGAGTTATACGAGCAGTACTTC. Translating it yields CASSHSTLAELYEQYF.